The 21 T cell receptor beta chains below come from one sample, sequenced in a study of blood T cell repertoires in COVID-19. The repertoire was sequenced with immunoSEQ multiplex PCR; TCRdb's copy has only in-frame clones and lacks some. The sample includes about 150,000 clones, about 86% of them seen just once. The sample comprised peripheral blood. The receptors shown here come from a man aged 65-85 years with active or convalescent COVID-19.

The rearrangement links TRBV19 to TRBJ1-2; D unclear. Germline CDR1 reads LNHDA; CDR2 reads SQIVND (reference sequence). The CDR3 length is 14 residues. Trimming took off 5 bases at V and 2 bases at J, with 12 bases between the two ends. For the CDR3, the DNA is TGTGCCAGTAGTCTCCGGAGCTACAACTATGGCTACACCTTC. Translation gives CASSLRSYNYGYTF.

This rearrangement joins TRBV5-4 to TRBJ2-3, with 10 bases fitting TRBD2. CDR3 length equals 16 residues. Per the germline V gene, CDR1 is SGHNT and CDR2 is YYREEE (reference sequence). The trim removed 0 bases at V and 4 bases at J, leaving 5 bases unmatched. The CDR3 sequence: CASSLVLAGESDTQYF. The CDR3 nucleotides read TGTGCCAGCAGCTTGGTGCTAGCGGGGGAGTCAGATACGCAGTATTTT.

V and J are TRBV5-6 and TRBJ1-1; D gene unclear. V lost 1 base to trimming and J lost 6 bases, with 19 bases between them. The CDR3 is made up of 16 amino acids. Germline loops: CDR1 SGHDT, CDR2 YYEEEE. The CDR3 nucleotides read TGTGCCAGCAGCTTGAAAATGGGCATAAATCTCGCTGAAGCTTTCTTT. Its translation: CASSLKMGINLAEAFF.

The chain couples TRBV28 to TRBJ2-1; 10 bases match TRBD2. Trimming at V came to 8 bases and at J to 4 bases, leaving 5 bases not matched to a gene. Looked up from germline, CDR1 is MDHEN and CDR2 is SYDVKM. This CDR3 region has 14 residues. The CDR3 sequence is CASWGAGGYNEQFF. DNA for the CDR3: TGTGCCAGCTGGGGAGCGGGAGGGTACAATGAGCAGTTCTTC.

The rearrangement links TRBV5-1 to TRBJ2-2; D perhaps matches TRBD2 (6 bases). Germline-derived CDR1 and CDR2 are SGHRS and YFSETQ. The CDR3 is 15 amino acids. V was pared by 2 bases and J by 5 bases, with 13 bases between. The DNA of the CDR3 is TGCGCCAGCAGCTTCCAGGGAGGATCAACCGGGGAGCTGTTTTTT. This gives the protein CASSFQGGSTGELFF.

This rearrangement joins TRBV15 to TRBJ1-3; D is ambiguous. The germline V gene has CDR1 LNHNV and CDR2 YYDKDF (reference sequence). Trimming shortened V by 0 bases and J by 4 bases, and 10 bases separated the two germline ends. This CDR3 has 15 residues. The CDR3 loop reads CATSRDASFGNTIYF. CDR3 coding DNA: TGTGCCACCAGCAGAGACGCAAGCTTCGGAAACACCATATATTTT. Complete variable domain (other parts from reference TRBV15 and TRBJ1-3): DAMVIQNPRYQVTQFGKPVTLSCSQTLNHNVMYWYQQKSSQAPKLLFHYYDKDFNNEADTPDNFQSRRPNTSFCFLDIRSPGLGDTAMYLCATSRDASFGNTIYFGEGSWLTVV.

This clone was observed a handful of times. The chain carries TRBV9 and TRBJ2-1, with D perhaps TRBD2 (5 bases). The V gene's germline CDR1 is SGDLS and CDR2 YYNGEE. The CDR3 has 13 amino acids. The ends were cut back, 4 bases at V and 9 bases at J, with 14 bases in the middle. The CDR3 DNA reads TGTGCCAGCAGCCTCGGGCCGGAGGTTGAGCAGTTCTTC. Its translation is CASSLGPEVEQFF.

This chain links TRBV7-6 with TRBJ2-1, with 8 bases aligning to TRBD2. Germline V CDR1 and CDR2: SGHVS, FNYEAQ. The V gene end was trimmed by 4 bases and the J gene end by 9 bases; junction bases not matched to a gene: 8. CDR3 size: 14 residues. Written as DNA, the CDR3 is TGTGCCAGCAGCTCCGGACACGGGAGGGGTGAGCAGTTCTTC. Encoded protein: CASSSGHGRGEQFF.

The chain couples TRBV4-3 to TRBJ1-3; 9 bases match TRBD1. The germline V gene encodes CDR1 LGHNA and CDR2 YSLEER. The J segment lost 4 bases and the V segment lost 3 bases, leaving 4 bases of the junction unmatched. This CDR3 has 15 amino acids. CDR3 DNA: TGCGCCAGCAGCCAGGGACAGGGAGCAGGAAACACCATATATTTT. Translation gives CASSQGQGAGNTIYF.

V is TRBV4-3 and J is TRBJ2-3, with TRBD1 as a possible D gene (6 bases). V lost 3 bases and J 4 bases, leaving 14 bases between the germline ends. The germline gives CDR1 LGHNA, CDR2 YSLEER. The CDR3 has 15 amino acids. The CDR3 protein is CASSQDARGSDTQYF. The CDR3 DNA reads TGCGCCAGCAGCCAGGACGCCAGGGGCTCAGATACGCAGTATTTT.

The DNA for the CDR3 is TGTGCCAGCTCACCAACAGGGACCGGGGAGCTGTTTTTT. It encodes CASSPTGTGELFF. J is TRBJ2-2 and V is TRBV18; a weak D match, TRBD1 (6 bases). Germline V gene sequence: CDR1 KGHSH, CDR2 LQKENI. Trimming stripped 2 bases from V and 5 bases from J, with 6 bases between. This CDR3 has 13 amino acids.

The chain joins TRBV7-2 to TRBJ2-2; no clear D gene. The CDR3 covers 14 residues. Germline-derived CDR1 and CDR2 are SGHTA and FQGNSA. Trimming left V 1 base short and J 8 bases short, with 11 bases between. CDR3 protein: CASSLDSTRGELFF. CDR3 DNA: TGTGCCAGCAGCTTAGACAGTACACGGGGGGAGCTGTTTTTT. The entire variable domain, with the rest obtained from reference TRBV7-2 and TRBJ2-2, is as follows: GAGVSQSPSNKVTEKGKDVELRCDPISGHTALYWYRQSLGQGLEFLIYFQGNSAPDKSGLPSDRFSAERTGGSVSTLTIQRTQQEDSAVYLCASSLDSTRGELFFGEGSRLTVL.

The chain recombines TRBV5-1 with TRBJ1-1; 8 bases are a match to TRBD1. This CDR3 is built from 14 residues. The germline V gene has CDR1 SGHRS and CDR2 YFSETQ. The V gene end was trimmed by 5 bases and the J gene end by 2 bases; junction bases not matched to a gene: 5. The CDR3 loop is CASRAGGENTEAFF. CDR3 bases: TGCGCCAGCAGGGCAGGGGGCGAAAACACTGAAGCTTTCTTT. Full variable domain (remainder filled in from reference TRBV5-1 and TRBJ1-1): KAGVTQTPRYLIKTRGQQVTLSCSPISGHRSVSWYQQTPGQGLQFLFEYFSETQRNKGNFPGRFSGRQFSNSRSEMNVSTLELGDSALYLCASRAGGENTEAFFGQGTRLTVV.

This clone was recorded once. Here the CDR3 reads CASSVGVAGASGELFF. The CDR3 region has the DNA TGCGCCAGCAGCGTCGGGGTAGCGGGAGCCAGCGGGGAGCTGTTTTTT. This rearrangement joins TRBV5-1 to TRBJ2-2, with TRBD2 matching 9 bases. Losses at the gene ends were 4 bases for V and 7 bases for J; bases not matched to a gene: 11. The CDR3 runs 16 residues. Germline assignment: CDR1 SGHRS and CDR2 YFSETQ.

This chain connects TRBV27 to TRBJ2-1, with 16 positions matching TRBD2. J was trimmed by 12 bases and V by 6 bases; bases with no gene match: 5. From germline, CDR1 is MNHEY and CDR2 SMNVEV (reference sequence). The CDR3 runs 14 residues. CDR3 amino acids: CASRRGLAGGRQFF. CDR3 nucleotide sequence: TGTGCCAGCAGGAGGGGACTAGCGGGAGGGCGGCAGTTCTTC.

This sequence joins TRBV7-2 and TRBJ2-7; tentatively, D is TRBD1 (6 bases). The CDR3 spans 13 residues. Trimming removed 4 bases at V and 4 bases at J, with 11 bases between. Germline V gives CDR1 SGHTA, CDR2 FQGNSA. The CDR3 is CASSSGVGYEQYF. CDR3 nucleotide sequence: TGTGCCAGCAGCTCAGGGGTGGGATACGAGCAGTACTTC.

The V call is TRBV7-6, the J call TRBJ1-5, with D unclear. The germline V gene has CDR1 SGHVS and CDR2 FNYEAQ. There are 16 residues in the CDR3. The V end lost 4 bases, the J end lost 3 bases, and 16 bases lay between the germline ends. The CDR3 nucleotides read TGTGCCAGCAGCTCCCTTCCCTCGGGAGACAATCAGCCCCAGCATTTT. Translated, it gives CASSSLPSGDNQPQHF.

The V gene is TRBV7-9, the J gene TRBJ2-1; TRBD2 agrees at 7 bases. Germline lookup yields CDR1 SEHNR and CDR2 FQNEAQ (reference sequence). Germline trimming cut 7 bases from V and 5 bases from J; bases unmatched to any gene: 11. The CDR3 is 15 amino acids. Here the CDR3 reads CASKTLAGDNNEQFF. The CDR3 region has the DNA TGTGCCAGCAAAACATTAGCGGGCGATAACAATGAGCAGTTCTTC.

This clone was counted between two and nine times. V gene TRBV6-5 combines with J gene TRBJ2-7; TRBD2 matches 11 bases. The germline CDR1 and CDR2 sequences are MNHEY and SVGAGI. The CDR3 is 15 residues long. Trimming cost V 2 bases and J 2 bases; bases outside gene matches: 2. CDR3 amino acids: CASSYGTSGTYEQYF. In DNA form, the CDR3 reads TGTGCCAGCAGTTACGGGACTAGCGGAACCTACGAGCAGTACTTC.

The chain has TRBV30 and TRBJ2-7; D is unresolved. V lost 5 bases and J 2 bases, leaving 4 bases between the germline ends. The CDR3 totals 10 residues. Germline V gives CDR1 GTSNPN, CDR2 SVGIG (reference sequence). The DNA of the CDR3 is TGTGCCTGGGGTACCTACGAGCAGTACTTC. Amino acids: CAWGTYEQYF.

This chain connects TRBV9 to TRBJ1-5; weak D call: TRBD1 (6 bases). Germline values: CDR1 SGDLS, CDR2 YYNGEE. The CDR3 contains 15 residues. Between the trimmed V and J ends, which lost 3 bases and 10 bases, there was a span of 20 bases. The CDR3: CASSGQDRSEVPQHF. The DNA of the CDR3 is TGTGCCAGCAGCGGACAGGACCGTAGCGAAGTCCCCCAGCATTTT.